This TCR beta chain derives from a study of T cells after yellow fever vaccination. TCRdb ran MiXCR on the 5' RACE reads and lists one entry per CDR3 protein. This table holds 300,000 or so distinct CDR3 sequences, roughly 13% found once. V lost 3 bases, J lost 5 bases, and 8 bases stayed unmatched. The CDR3 covers 15 residues. Germline assignment: CDR1 SQVTM and CDR2 ANQGSEA. This clonotype has a count of ten or more. The sequence was obtained from a man in his thirties or forties who received the YFV17D yellow fever vaccine. The genes are TRBV29-1 and TRBJ2-2; 8 nucleotides agree with TRBD1. Source: CD4+ T cells sorted from PBMCs, taken 45 days after the yellow fever booster vaccination. CDR3 coding DNA: TGCAGCGTTGAGGGCCAGGGGGCTGGGACCGGGGAGCTGTTTTTT. Its protein is CSVEGQGAGTGELFF.